The rows below give T cell receptor beta chains drawn from one sample of a study of T cells in Graves' hyperthyroidism and ophthalmopathy. In TCRdb, the multiplex PCR reads were re-called with MiXCR into one record per CDR3 protein. The repertoire has about 840,000 distinct CDR3 sequences, 38% of them found once; the top ten carry approximately 8.7%. Sample: blood. Receptors were obtained from a man between 18 and 29 years old with Graves' hyperthyroidism. CDR3s include the opening cysteine and the closing phenylalanine or tryptophan. The D gene is left open where the match is weak. Expanded clones are given a class, and other clones once, few, many or no size at all.

clone_size: many
v_call: TRBV29-1
j_call: TRBJ2-7
d_call: TRBD1
cdr3_aa: CSVVIPGQRFYEQYF
cdr3_nt: TGCAGCGTTGTTATCCCGGGACAGCGATTCTACGAGCAGTACTTC

clone_size: NA
v_call: TRBV7-3
j_call: TRBJ2-2
d_call: NA
cdr3_aa: CASSNRFNTGELFF
cdr3_nt: TGTGCCAGCAGTAACAGGTTTAACACCGGGGAGCTGTTTTTT

clone_size: many
v_call: TRBV15
j_call: TRBJ2-7
d_call: TRBD2
cdr3_aa: CATSRVGTSVDEQYF
cdr3_nt: TGTGCCACCAGCAGAGTAGGGACTAGTGTTGACGAGCAGTACTTC

clone_size: few
v_call: TRBV7-9
j_call: TRBJ1-6
d_call: NA
cdr3_aa: CASTWGADRTYNSPLHF
cdr3_nt: TGTGCCAGCACCTGGGGGGCGGACAGAACCTATAATTCACCCCTCCACTTT

clone_size: many
v_call: TRBV15
j_call: TRBJ1-5
d_call: NA
cdr3_aa: CATSRDRQYSNQPQHF
cdr3_nt: TGTGCCACCAGCAGAGATCGACAGTATAGCAATCAGCCCCAGCATTTT

clone_size: few
v_call: TRBV27
j_call: TRBJ1-1
d_call: NA
cdr3_aa: CASSLARLSTEAFF
cdr3_nt: TGTGCCAGCAGTTTAGCCCGGCTAAGCACTGAAGCTTTCTTT

clone_size: NA
v_call: TRBV29-1
j_call: TRBJ1-1
d_call: NA
cdr3_aa: CSVLNRGPATEAFF
cdr3_nt: TGCAGCGTTCTAAATCGGGGGCCGGCCACTGAAGCTTTCTTT

clone_size: few
v_call: TRBV7-9
j_call: TRBJ2-2
d_call: TRBD2
cdr3_aa: CASSLIAGAHITGELFF
cdr3_nt: TGTGCCAGCAGCCTCATAGCGGGAGCACATATTACCGGGGAGCTGTTTTTT

clone_size: NA
v_call: TRBV7-8
j_call: TRBJ1-1
d_call: NA
cdr3_aa: CASSLDLMGLAFF
cdr3_nt: TGTGCCAGCAGCTTAGATTTAATGGGTCTAGCTTTCTTT

clone_size: few
v_call: TRBV19
j_call: TRBJ1-2
d_call: NA
cdr3_aa: CASSIVPQDTAGYTF
cdr3_nt: TGTGCCAGTAGTATAGTGCCGCAGGACACCGCTGGCTACACCTTC

clone_size: NA
v_call: TRBV19
j_call: TRBJ1-1
d_call: NA
cdr3_aa: CASSIFDTEAFF
cdr3_nt: TGTGCCAGTAGTATATTCGACACTGAAGCTTTCTTT

clone_size: many
v_call: TRBV25-1
j_call: TRBJ1-1
d_call: NA
cdr3_aa: CASSDPVAEAFF
cdr3_nt: TGTGCCAGCAGTGATCCCGTCGCTGAAGCTTTCTTT

clone_size: many
v_call: TRBV29-1
j_call: TRBJ2-7
d_call: NA
cdr3_aa: CSVEGNAGQYF
cdr3_nt: TGCAGCGTTGAAGGGAATGCAGGGCAGTACTTC

clone_size: NA
v_call: TRBV19
j_call: TRBJ1-5
d_call: TRBD1
cdr3_aa: CVSSMDRGENQPQHF
cdr3_nt: TGTGTCAGTAGTATGGACAGGGGGGAAAATCAGCCCCAGCATTTT

clone_size: many
v_call: TRBV12-3/TRBV12-4
j_call: TRBJ1-2
d_call: NA
cdr3_aa: CASRARAVEGYTF
cdr3_nt: TGTGCCAGCAGGGCGAGGGCAGTGGAAGGCTACACCTTC

clone_size: few
v_call: TRBV7-8
j_call: TRBJ1-5
d_call: NA
cdr3_aa: CASSLAGDGKQPQHF
cdr3_nt: TGTGCCAGCAGCTTAGCGGGGGACGGGAAGCAGCCCCAGCATTTT

clone_size: many
v_call: TRBV19
j_call: TRBJ1-2
d_call: NA
cdr3_aa: CASSIGQGNGYTF
cdr3_nt: TGTGCCAGTAGTATTGGGCAGGGGAATGGCTACACCTTC